In this sample, the clone carrying this T cell receptor (beta chain) turned up many times. Its antigen is still unknown. The sample is drawn from a study of breast tumors, draining lymph nodes, adjacent tissues. Regarding the study as a whole: The lymph node origin of tumor T cells was framed as consistent with a hypothesis, not demonstrated. Tumor TCR diversity was below lymph nodes but above nontumor tissue. Data fit most tumor T cells coming from lymph node, expanding in tumor.

This CDR3 comprises 15 residues. With 1 base clipped from V and 4 bases from J, the junction kept 0 bases outside the gene matches. Germline-derived CDR1 and CDR2 are SEHNR and FQNEAQ (reference sequence). The lymph nodes were axillary draining lymph nodes from breast cancer patients. TCRdb reprocessed the multiplex PCR reads via MiXCR and lists one record per CDR3 protein. Found here are over 100,000 distinct CDR3 sequences, under 25% of them singletons; the top ten hold just over 2.5%. The sample consisted of axillary lymph node tissue. This chain connects TRBV7-9 to TRBJ2-3; 12 nucleotides line up with TRBD2. This clonotype was sampled from a female donor with breast cancer. Some clones in this sample may be carry-over from other donors' samples. The CDR3 DNA follows: TGTGCCAGCAGCTTAGGACTAGCGGGAGCAGATACGCAGTATTTT. Translated, it gives CASSLGLAGADTQYF. The full variable domain, in which reference TRBV7-9 and TRBJ2-3 provide the parts outside the CDR3, is DTGVSQNPRHKITKRGQNVTFRCDPISEHNRLYWYRQTLGQGPEFLTYFQNEAQLEKSRLLSDRFSAERPKGSFSTLEIQRTEQGDSAMYLCASSLGLAGADTQYFGPGTRLTVL.